Below are 32 T cell receptor beta chains sequenced from a single sample in a study of Ad26.COV2.S vaccination and SARS-CoV-2 variants. As for treatment: some 20 received Ad26.COV2.S at low or high dose, single or two shots; 5 received placebo; per-sample allocation not given. Following the first vaccine or placebo injection, samples were taken on day 63. The assay was immunoSEQ multiplex PCR, and TCRdb's table has in-frame clones only and misses some. There are some 300,000 clones in the sample; roughly 86% occur only once, and more than 1.5% lies in the top ten. The specimen comprised peripheral blood, sampled in a trial of Ad26.COV2.S vaccine versus placebo. All receptors come from a person aged 18 to 59 who received the Ad26.COV2.S COVID-19 vaccine or a placebo.

This clone has a single count. The CDR3 loop reads CASSYVPGAGTEAFF. DNA for the CDR3: TGTGCCAGCAGTTACGTCCCGGGGGCAGGGACTGAAGCTTTCTTT. The chain has TRBV6-5 and TRBJ1-1; tentative D call: TRBD1 (6 bases). Germline V gene sequence: CDR1 MNHEY, CDR2 SVGAGI. The CDR3 consists of 15 residues. The germline V and J ends were trimmed by 2 bases and 5 bases, with 15 bases remaining between them.

Details on this clone: This same CDR3 is encoded by further DNA sequences in the sample. This chain joins TRBV7-8 and TRBJ1-2; a possible D gene is TRBD1 (6 bases). V was shortened by 5 bases and J by 1 base, with 8 bases between the two germline ends. CDR1 is SGHVS and CDR2 is FQNEAQ in the germline V gene. This CDR3 contains 13 residues. The CDR3 sequence is CASSPDSNYGYTF. CDR3 in DNA: TGTGCCAGCAGCCCGGACAGTAACTATGGCTACACCTTC.

This clone was found once. The chain has TRBV6-5 and TRBJ1-5, with D unresolved. The V and J ends lost 6 bases and 2 bases respectively, with 11 bases between them. Germline lookup yields CDR1 MNHEY and CDR2 SVGAGI. This CDR3 comprises 14 residues. CDR3 sequence reads: CASRPRIGNQPQHF. The CDR3 DNA follows: TGTGCCAGCAGACCTAGAATTGGCAATCAGCCCCAGCATTTT.

The chain links TRBV2 to TRBJ1-2, with unresolved D. V lost 7 bases and J 0 bases, leaving 12 bases between the germline ends. Per the germline V gene, CDR1 is SNHLY and CDR2 is FYNNEI. The CDR3 runs 14 residues. This CDR3 reads CASKRTDTNYGYTF. The CDR3 DNA reads TGTGCCAGCAAAAGGACGGATACTAACTATGGCTACACCTTC.

V usage is TRBV5-4 and J usage is TRBJ2-1; 12 bases map to TRBD1. Germline trimming cut 0 bases from V and 4 bases from J; bases unmatched to any gene: 8. The V gene's germline CDR1 is SGHNT and CDR2 YYREEE (reference sequence). This CDR3 is built from 18 residues. CDR3 loop: CASSLGRGQGARYNEQFF. The CDR3 DNA reads TGTGCCAGCAGCTTGGGGAGGGGACAGGGGGCAAGGTACAATGAGCAGTTCTTC.

This chain links TRBV7-3 with TRBJ2-1; 8 nucleotides align to TRBD1. V was pared by 5 bases and J by 0 bases, with 3 bases of the junction left unmatched. Germline CDR1 reads SGHTA; CDR2 reads FQGTGA. The CDR3 is 15 amino acids. The CDR3 spells CASSRTGSSYNEQFF. The DNA of the CDR3 is TGTGCCAGCAGCCGGACAGGGAGCTCCTACAATGAGCAGTTCTTC.

Concerning this clone itself: At the DNA level, this CDR3 is encoded by other sequences in the same sample as well. The chain has TRBV7-9 and TRBJ1-2; no firm D call. The length of the CDR3 is 13 residues. Germline CDR1 reads SEHNR; CDR2 reads FQNEAQ (reference sequence). V was trimmed by 1 base and J by 3 bases, leaving 6 bases between them. The DNA for the CDR3 is TGTGCCAGCAGCTTAGGCCGGGACTATGGCTACACCTTC. It is translated as CASSLGRDYGYTF.

This clone was counted only a few times. The J gene is TRBJ1-2, the V gene TRBV2; D is unclear. This CDR3 is 15 amino acids long. In germline, CDR1 is SNHLY, CDR2 FYNNEI. Trimming left V 7 bases short and J 4 bases short, with 19 bases between. Here the CDR3 reads CASNSDSGNSYGYTF. In nucleotides, the CDR3 is TGTGCCAGCAACTCTGACTCCGGGAATAGCTATGGCTACACCTTC.

The sample holds one count of this clone. This chain connects TRBV18 to TRBJ2-2, with 9 bases lining up with TRBD1. This CDR3 comprises 17 residues. Unmatched junction bases numbered 8, after V lost 6 bases and J lost 0 bases. Germline lookup yields CDR1 KGHSH and CDR2 LQKENI. The CDR3 protein is CASSPTGGGTNTGELFF. CDR3 nucleotides: TGTGCCAGCTCGCCCACAGGGGGCGGGACGAACACCGGGGAGCTGTTTTTT.

The V gene is TRBV6-2 or TRBV6-3, the J gene TRBJ2-1, with D possibly matching TRBD2 (7 bases). Between the trimmed V and J ends, which lost 3 bases and 8 bases, there was a span of 23 bases. This CDR3 is 17 amino acids long. The germline V gene encodes CDR1 MNHEY and CDR2 SVGEGT. The CDR3 loop is CASSYPLGGGQTDEQFF. CDR3 DNA: TGTGCCAGCAGTTATCCCCTCGGCGGGGGCCAAACGGATGAGCAGTTCTTC.

This chain connects TRBV5-4 to TRBJ2-5, with 12 bases identical to TRBD2. J was trimmed by 6 bases and V by 1 base; bases with no gene match: 10. The V gene's germline CDR1 is SGHNT and CDR2 YYREEE (reference sequence). The CDR3 totals 17 residues. Here the CDR3 reads CASSLSSSGGAGKTQYF. The DNA of the CDR3 is TGTGCCAGCAGCTTGAGCTCTAGCGGGGGGGCCGGGAAGACCCAGTACTTC.

The chain links TRBV5-1 to TRBJ2-5, with D possibly being TRBD1 or TRBD2 (5 bases each). Trimming pared 2 bases from V and 5 bases from J, leaving 13 bases between. The CDR3 sequence is 14 residues long. Germline CDR1 SGHRS, CDR2 YFSETQ. The CDR3 spells CASSFKFWGETQYF. The CDR3 DNA sequence: TGCGCCAGCAGCTTTAAGTTTTGGGGGGAGACCCAGTACTTC.

The V call is TRBV9, the J call TRBJ2-1; 8 bases align to TRBD2. In germline, CDR1 is SGDLS, CDR2 YYNGEE. CDR3 size: 15 residues. The junction had 12 bases not matched to a gene; V was cut back by 3 bases and J by 10 bases. The CDR3 DNA follows: TGTGCCAGCAGCGCCGAGGGACTAGGAGGGCGGGAGCAGTTCTTC. Encoded protein: CASSAEGLGGREQFF.

This clone appeared a few times. The rearrangement links TRBV6-1 to TRBJ2-7; 7 nucleotides match TRBD1. The CDR3 is 15 residues long. Trimming removed 3 bases from V and 1 base from J; junction bases left unmatched: 6. In germline, CDR1 is MNHNS, CDR2 SASEGT. CDR3 protein: CASSDRQGQSYEQYF. The CDR3 DNA reads TGTGCCAGCAGTGATAGACAGGGCCAATCCTACGAGCAGTACTTC.

The V call is TRBV7-2, the J call TRBJ2-1; D remains ambiguous. CDR1 and CDR2 (germline): SGHTA, FQGNSA. This CDR3 is built from 14 residues. The V and J ends lost 5 bases and 5 bases respectively, with 13 bases between them. CDR3 in DNA: TGTGCCAGCAGCGTGGGGAATGGTCACAATGAGCAGTTCTTC. Its translation: CASSVGNGHNEQFF. The full variable domain, rest sourced from reference TRBV7-2 and TRBJ2-1, is GAGVSQSPSNKVTEKGKDVELRCDPISGHTALYWYRQSLGQGLEFLIYFQGNSAPDKSGLPSDRFSAERTGGSVSTLTIQRTQQEDSAVYLCASSVGNGHNEQFFGPGTRLTVL.

V usage is TRBV9 and J usage is TRBJ2-3; unclear D gene. V lost 2 bases and J 4 bases, leaving 11 bases between the germline ends. The CDR3 length is 14 residues. CDR1 SGDLS and CDR2 YYNGEE come from the germline V gene. The CDR3 reads CASSVYSYPDTQYF. For the CDR3, the DNA is TGTGCCAGCAGCGTCTACTCCTACCCAGATACGCAGTATTTT.

V gene TRBV19 combines with J gene TRBJ1-4; 9 bases line up with TRBD1. Germline lookup yields CDR1 LNHDA and CDR2 SQIVND (reference sequence). The CDR3 is 14 amino acids. The ends lost 0 bases at V and 11 bases at J; junction bases unmatched: 4. In DNA, the CDR3 is TGTGCCAGTAGTATAGAACAGGGGGCGAAGAAACTGTTTTTT. As protein: CASSIEQGAKKLFF.

The rearrangement uses TRBV7-9 and TRBJ2-5; D may be TRBD2 (6 bases). Germline V CDR1 and CDR2: SEHNR, FQNEAQ (reference sequence). Trimming removed 1 base from V and 5 bases from J, with 23 bases in between. The CDR3 covers 18 residues. This CDR3 is CASSLGRGGSPEGETQYF. The CDR3 DNA follows: TGTGCCAGCAGCTTAGGGCGGGGCGGGTCCCCCGAGGGGGAGACCCAGTACTTC.

This chain uses TRBV7-2 with TRBJ2-3, with no clear D. Trimming pared 5 bases from V and 14 bases from J, leaving 26 bases between. Germline V gene sequence: CDR1 SGHTA, CDR2 FQGNSA. The CDR3 contains 15 residues. The CDR3 protein is CASSLVGGNGASVYF. CDR3 nucleotides: TGTGCCAGCAGCCTGGTGGGCGGAAACGGTGCCTCGGTGTATTTT.

The gene calls are TRBV7-2 and TRBJ1-5; D gene ambiguous. Per the germline V gene, CDR1 is SGHTA and CDR2 is FQGNSA. The CDR3 extends over 14 amino acids. V lost 1 base, J lost 4 bases, and 8 bases lay in between. The CDR3 spells CASSLDAGNQPQHF. CDR3 sequence (DNA): TGTGCCAGCAGCTTAGATGCGGGGAATCAGCCCCAGCATTTT.

The chain combines TRBV7-2 with TRBJ1-1; TRBD1 agrees at 7 bases. This CDR3 region has 14 residues. CDR1 and CDR2 (germline): SGHTA, FQGNSA. The trim removed 2 bases at V and 2 bases at J, leaving 2 bases unmatched. The CDR3 is CASSLRTGNTEAFF. CDR3 bases: TGTGCCAGCAGCTTACGGACAGGTAACACTGAAGCTTTCTTT.

The chain joins TRBV20-1 to TRBJ1-2; tentative D call: TRBD1 (6 bases). The CDR3 runs to 11 residues. The V end was cut by 7 bases, the J end by 5 bases, with 11 bases between. The germline gives CDR1 DFQATT, CDR2 SNEGSKA (reference sequence). CDR3 DNA sequence: TGCAGTGTCAGAGGGGGATATGGCTACACCTTC. Its protein is CSVRGGYGYTF.

This chain connects TRBV7-6 to TRBJ2-7, with 8 bases identical to TRBD2. From germline, CDR1 is SGHVS and CDR2 FNYEAQ. The CDR3 runs 16 residues. Trimming removed 5 bases from V and 0 bases from J; junction bases left unmatched: 9. CDR3 residues: CASSAFGGGHSYEQYF. CDR3 nucleotide sequence: TGTGCCAGCAGCGCCTTCGGCGGGGGGCACTCCTACGAGCAGTACTTC.

J is TRBJ2-1 and V is TRBV9; 8 bases line up with TRBD2. CDR3 length equals 16 residues. V lost 4 bases to trimming and J lost 1 base; unmatched junction nucleotides: 7. Germline V gives CDR1 SGDLS, CDR2 YYNGEE. CDR3 DNA sequence: TGTGCCAGCAGCCCCACTAGCGGACCTTCCTACAATGAGCAGTTCTTC. The encoded protein is CASSPTSGPSYNEQFF.

Note on this clone: The sample holds other DNA sequences that translate to the same CDR3. This rearrangement joins TRBV7-9 to TRBJ1-1, with a possible D match to TRBD1 (5 bases). This CDR3 is built from 13 residues. V gave up 5 bases and J gave up 1 base, with 8 bases separating them. Looked up from germline, CDR1 is SEHNR and CDR2 is FQNEAQ (reference sequence). The CDR3 sequence is CASSDQGNTEAFF. CDR3 bases: TGTGCCAGCAGCGACCAGGGGAACACTGAAGCTTTCTTT. The full variable domain, its missing parts supplied by reference TRBV7-9 and TRBJ1-1, is DTGVSQNPRHKITKRGQNVTFRCDPISEHNRLYWYRQTLGQGPEFLTYFQNEAQLEKSRLLSDRFSAERPKGSFSTLEIQRTEQGDSAMYLCASSDQGNTEAFFGQGTRLTVV.

V usage is TRBV7-2 and J usage is TRBJ1-1, with 10 bases fitting TRBD1. The V gene's germline CDR1 is SGHTA and CDR2 FQGNSA. The CDR3 runs to 14 residues. Trimming removed 5 bases from V and 4 bases from J; junction bases left unmatched: 4. CDR3 loop: CASSQRTGGTEAFF. CDR3 in DNA: TGTGCCAGCAGCCAAAGGACAGGGGGCACTGAAGCTTTCTTT.

V is TRBV15 and J is TRBJ1-2, with D perhaps TRBD1 (5 bases). Deletions cut 4 bases from V and 5 bases from J, with 29 bases between. CDR3 length: 19 amino acids. Germline loops: CDR1 LNHNV, CDR2 YYDKDF (reference sequence). CDR3 protein: CATSTTLDFWRGRGYGYTF. CDR3 coding DNA: TGTGCCACCAGCACAACCCTTGATTTCTGGAGGGGAAGAGGTTATGGCTACACCTTC.

CDR3 region: CASSLVLLGQGKGEAFF. CDR3 sequence (DNA): TGTGCCAGCAGCTTGGTTCTCTTGGGGCAGGGGAAGGGGGAAGCTTTCTTT. The chain couples TRBV7-9 to TRBJ1-1; weak D call: TRBD1 (6 bases). The CDR3 sequence is 17 residues long. V dropped 3 bases and J dropped 8 bases, with 25 bases sitting between them. The germline gives CDR1 SEHNR, CDR2 FQNEAQ (reference sequence).

The rearrangement joins TRBV4-1 to TRBJ1-3, with D possibly TRBD1 on 5 matching bases. Trimming took off 5 bases at V and 0 bases at J, with 14 bases between the two ends. The CDR3 spans 16 residues. In germline, CDR1 is MGHRA, CDR2 YSYEKL. The CDR3 nucleotides read TGCGCCAGCAGCAGAGCCGGGACCAGCTCTGGAAACACCATATATTTT. Amino acid sequence: CASSRAGTSSGNTIYF.

The chain recombines TRBV7-2 with TRBJ2-7; 10 positions agree with TRBD2. Per the germline V gene, CDR1 is SGHTA and CDR2 is FQGNSA. Trimming at V came to 4 bases and at J to 1 base, leaving 4 bases not matched to a gene. The CDR3 runs to 15 residues. The CDR3, as DNA: TGTGCCAGCAGCTCAACTAGCGGGGTTTCCTACGAGCAGTACTTC. It codes for CASSSTSGVSYEQYF.

V and J are TRBV6-2 or TRBV6-3 and TRBJ1-1, with D possibly being TRBD1 (6 bases). Germline lookup yields CDR1 MNHEY and CDR2 SVGEGT. The CDR3 sequence is 16 residues long. Trimming stripped 0 bases from V and 3 bases from J, with 14 bases between. The CDR3 DNA sequence: TGTGCCAGCAGTTACTCCGGGGGCGGGTTTCACACTGAAGCTTTCTTT. Its translation: CASSYSGGGFHTEAFF.

This rearrangement joins TRBV5-6 to TRBJ1-1; D uncertain. The CDR3 extends over 15 amino acids. Germline-derived CDR1 and CDR2 are SGHDT and YYEEEE. The V end was cut by 2 bases, the J end by 0 bases, with 11 bases between. CDR3 loop: CASSFYRTLNTEAFF. CDR3 in DNA: TGTGCCAGCAGCTTTTATAGGACTTTGAACACTGAAGCTTTCTTT.